The present entry profiles one T cell receptor beta chain with its context. This sample was taken from a study of blood T cell repertoires in COVID-19. This CDR3 region has 15 residues. J lost 5 bases, V lost 2 bases, and 3 bases had no gene match. The germline V gene encodes CDR1 ENHRY and CDR2 SYGVKD. The assay was immunoSEQ multiplex PCR, and TCRdb's table has in-frame clones only and misses some. The sample carries 84,000 or so clones, 75% to 85% recorded once. The rearrangement links TRBV10-3 to TRBJ1-5, with 10 bases fitting TRBD1. The sequence derives from an elderly woman with acute or convalescent COVID-19. The sequencing sample was made of peripheral blood. This CDR3 reads CAISEVGTGDQPQHF. CDR3 nucleotide sequence: TGTGCCATCAGTGAGGTGGGGACAGGGGATCAGCCCCAGCATTTT.